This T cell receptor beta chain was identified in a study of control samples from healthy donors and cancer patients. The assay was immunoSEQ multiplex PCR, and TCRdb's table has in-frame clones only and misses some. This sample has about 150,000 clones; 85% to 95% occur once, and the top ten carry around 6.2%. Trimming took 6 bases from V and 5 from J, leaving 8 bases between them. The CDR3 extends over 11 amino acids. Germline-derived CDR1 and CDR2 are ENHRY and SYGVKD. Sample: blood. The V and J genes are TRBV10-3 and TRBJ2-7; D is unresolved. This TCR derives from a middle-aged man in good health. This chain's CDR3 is CAISVRDEQYF. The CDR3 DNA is TGTGCCATCAGCGTCCGTGACGAGCAGTACTTC.